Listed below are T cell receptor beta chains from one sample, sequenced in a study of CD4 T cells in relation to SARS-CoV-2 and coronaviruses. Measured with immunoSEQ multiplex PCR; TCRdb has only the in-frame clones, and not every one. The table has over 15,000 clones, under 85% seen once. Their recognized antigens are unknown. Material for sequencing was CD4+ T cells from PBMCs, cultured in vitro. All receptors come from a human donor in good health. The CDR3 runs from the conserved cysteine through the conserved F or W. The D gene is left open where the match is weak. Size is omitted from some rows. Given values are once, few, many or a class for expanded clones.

CDR3 DNA: TGTGCCAGCAGGGCGGACGGGAATCAGCCCCAGCATTTT; CDR3 protein: CASRADGNQPQHF; J gene: TRBJ1-5; V gene: TRBV6-5; D gene: NA; clone size: NA
CDR3 DNA: TGTGCCAGCAGCCAGGGGACAGGGAGCACAGATACGCAGTATTTT; CDR3 protein: CASSQGTGSTDTQYF; J gene: TRBJ2-3; V gene: TRBV3-1/TRBV3-2; D gene: TRBD1; clone size: NA
CDR3 DNA: TGCAGTGGCTACTCGTTGGAGACCCAGTACTTC; CDR3 protein: CSGYSLETQYF; J gene: TRBJ2-5; V gene: TRBV20-1; D gene: NA; clone size: NA
CDR3 DNA: TGTGCCAGTAGTTCCCCGACAGGGCTGAACACTGAAGCTTTCTTT; CDR3 protein: CASSSPTGLNTEAFF; J gene: TRBJ1-1; V gene: TRBV19; D gene: TRBD1; clone size: NA
CDR3 DNA: TGTGCCAGCAGTCCAGGGACAGGGGTCTACGAGCAGTACTTC; CDR3 protein: CASSPGTGVYEQYF; J gene: TRBJ2-7; V gene: TRBV27; D gene: TRBD1; clone size: few
CDR3 DNA: TGTGCCTGGGGACTAGCGGGAGATACGCAGTATTTT; CDR3 protein: CAWGLAGDTQYF; J gene: TRBJ2-3; V gene: TRBV30; D gene: TRBD2; clone size: NA
CDR3 DNA: TGTGCTAGTGGTTTGGTACTTGGAGGACGCGACACTGAAGCTTTCTTT; CDR3 protein: CASGLVLGGRDTEAFF; J gene: TRBJ1-1; V gene: TRBV12-5; D gene: NA; clone size: NA
CDR3 DNA: TGTGCCAGCTCACCAACGGACAGGGCAGAGACCCAGTACTTC; CDR3 protein: CASSPTDRAETQYF; J gene: TRBJ2-5; V gene: TRBV18; D gene: TRBD1; clone size: NA
CDR3 DNA: TGTGCCAGCAGCTTGAGTGGCGGGGAGCTGTTTTTT; CDR3 protein: CASSLSGGELFF; J gene: TRBJ2-2; V gene: TRBV7-9; D gene: NA; clone size: NA
CDR3 DNA: TGTGCCAGCAGCTCCTCGGCTCCGACAGTCTCCTACGAGCAGTACTTC; CDR3 protein: CASSSSAPTVSYEQYF; J gene: TRBJ2-7; V gene: TRBV13; D gene: NA; clone size: NA
CDR3 DNA: TGTGCCAGTAGTAACTTCGACAGCCTGAGCAATCAGCCCCAGCATTTT; CDR3 protein: CASSNFDSLSNQPQHF; J gene: TRBJ1-5; V gene: TRBV19; D gene: NA; clone size: NA
CDR3 DNA: TGTGCCAGCAGCCAAAGGGACAGGCGGGAGGGTGAGCAGTTCTTC; CDR3 protein: CASSQRDRREGEQFF; J gene: TRBJ2-1; V gene: TRBV5-4; D gene: NA; clone size: few
CDR3 DNA: TGTGCCAGCTCCCAGGTCGGAGAGACCCAGTACTTC; CDR3 protein: CASSQVGETQYF; J gene: TRBJ2-5; V gene: TRBV18; D gene: NA; clone size: NA
CDR3 DNA: TGTGCCAGTAGCGCGGGACAGGCAGATCAGCCCCAGCATTTT; CDR3 protein: CASSAGQADQPQHF; J gene: TRBJ1-5; V gene: TRBV19; D gene: TRBD1; clone size: NA
CDR3 DNA: TGTGCCAGCAGCTTAGGGGGGGGCTTCGTCAATGAGCAGTTCTTC; CDR3 protein: CASSLGGGFVNEQFF; J gene: TRBJ2-1; V gene: TRBV7-6; D gene: NA; clone size: NA
CDR3 DNA: TGTGCCAGCAGGGGAAGTGGAAACACCATATATTTT; CDR3 protein: CASRGSGNTIYF; J gene: TRBJ1-3; V gene: TRBV28; D gene: NA; clone size: NA
CDR3 DNA: TGTGCCAGCAGCTTCGCCGTTGACAACAGGGATCTCGTCACTGAAGCTTTCTTT; CDR3 protein: CASSFAVDNRDLVTEAFF; J gene: TRBJ1-1; V gene: TRBV2; D gene: NA; clone size: NA
CDR3 DNA: TGTGCCAGCAGCCCCGGGGTCCACCCCGGGGAGCTGTTTTTT; CDR3 protein: CASSPGVHPGELFF; J gene: TRBJ2-2; V gene: TRBV9; D gene: NA; clone size: NA
CDR3 DNA: TGTGCCTGGAGTCCTCGATATAGCGGGAGGGCCCGCACAGATACGCAGTATTTT; CDR3 protein: CAWSPRYSGRARTDTQYF; J gene: TRBJ2-3; V gene: TRBV30; D gene: TRBD2; clone size: NA
CDR3 DNA: TGTGCCAGTAGTAGGGGAATGGGGGCCGGAGGCTCACCCCTCCACTTT; CDR3 protein: CASSRGMGAGGSPLHF; J gene: TRBJ1-6; V gene: TRBV19; D gene: NA; clone size: NA
CDR3 DNA: TGTGCCAGTGGCCCCAGGTCGACTACATTCAGACCTGGAAACACCATATATTTT; CDR3 protein: CASGPRSTTFRPGNTIYF; J gene: TRBJ1-3; V gene: TRBV19; D gene: NA; clone size: once
CDR3 DNA: TGTGCCAGTCGAGGGGGGGCCAAAAACATTCAGTACTTC; CDR3 protein: CASRGGAKNIQYF; J gene: TRBJ2-4; V gene: TRBV19; D gene: NA; clone size: NA
CDR3 DNA: TGTGCCAGCATGGGACAGGCCGAACGGAACATCATTGCAGATACGCAGTATTTT; CDR3 protein: CASMGQAERNIIADTQYF; J gene: TRBJ2-3; V gene: TRBV19; D gene: TRBD1; clone size: NA
CDR3 DNA: TGTGCCAGCAGTTTAAGGGACTTTATAGAGACCCAGTACTTC; CDR3 protein: CASSLRDFIETQYF; J gene: TRBJ2-5; V gene: TRBV28; D gene: NA; clone size: few
CDR3 DNA: TGTGCCATCAGTGAGGGGACAGCAACTAATGAAAAACTGTTTTTT; CDR3 protein: CAISEGTATNEKLFF; J gene: TRBJ1-4; V gene: TRBV10-3; D gene: TRBD1; clone size: NA
CDR3 DNA: TGTGCCACCAGTGATCGGACCCAGCGGGCTAGCACAGATACGCAGTATTTT; CDR3 protein: CATSDRTQRASTDTQYF; J gene: TRBJ2-3; V gene: TRBV24-1; D gene: NA; clone size: NA
CDR3 DNA: TGTGCCAGCTCACCACCCGGCGGGACCTCCTACAATGAGCAGTTCTTC; CDR3 protein: CASSPPGGTSYNEQFF; J gene: TRBJ2-1; V gene: TRBV18; D gene: NA; clone size: NA
CDR3 DNA: TGTGCCAGTAGTTCGGCCCTGTTAAGGGGGCATCTGTCCTACGAGCAGTACTTC; CDR3 protein: CASSSALLRGHLSYEQYF; J gene: TRBJ2-7; V gene: TRBV19; D gene: TRBD1; clone size: NA
CDR3 DNA: TGTGCCTGGAGTGTTCCTAGCGGGAGGGCCAGCACCGGGGAGCTGTTTTTT; CDR3 protein: CAWSVPSGRASTGELFF; J gene: TRBJ2-2; V gene: TRBV30; D gene: TRBD2; clone size: NA
CDR3 DNA: TGCGCCAGCAGCCTTACGGCGGGATCATACGAGCAGTACTTC; CDR3 protein: CASSLTAGSYEQYF; J gene: TRBJ2-7; V gene: TRBV5-1; D gene: NA; clone size: once
CDR3 DNA: TGTGCCAGCACCTTATCTAGCGGAATGAACACCGGGGAGCTGTTTTTT; CDR3 protein: CASTLSSGMNTGELFF; J gene: TRBJ2-2; V gene: TRBV11-3; D gene: TRBD2; clone size: NA
CDR3 DNA: TGTGCCAGCTCACCCTACCCTAGCGGGAGGGCGGAAGAGCAGTACTTC; CDR3 protein: CASSPYPSGRAEEQYF; J gene: TRBJ2-7; V gene: TRBV18; D gene: TRBD2; clone size: NA
CDR3 DNA: TGTGCCAGCAGCGAGGGACTAGCGGCCTACAATGAGCAGTTCTTC; CDR3 protein: CASSEGLAAYNEQFF; J gene: TRBJ2-1; V gene: TRBV7-7; D gene: TRBD2; clone size: NA